This T cell receptor (beta chain) originates from a study of T cells in Graves' hyperthyroidism and ophthalmopathy. This clonotype has ten or more counts. Thyroid ultrasound, orbital computed tomography, clinical symptoms, and serum thyroxine and TRAb underpinned diagnoses. Amplified TCR beta CDR3 regions came from RNA transcripts. The TCR CDR3 was amplified in a first-round RT-PCR using the HTBI primer set. TCRdb reprocessed the multiplex PCR reads with MiXCR, giving one entry per CDR3 protein. Among 700,000 or so distinct CDR3 sequences listed, roughly 15% were seen once. V shed 5 bases and J shed 9 bases, with 20 bases lying between them. CDR1 is MDHEN, CDR2 SYDVKM, per germline. This CDR3 has 15 residues.

The chain joins TRBV28 to TRBJ2-1, with D possibly being TRBD1 (6 bases). The sample consisted of blood. This TCR came from a young man with Graves' hyperthyroidism. Here the CDR3 reads CASSLRGPGVSEQFF. The DNA of the CDR3 is TGTGCCAGCAGTCTCCGGGGCCCAGGGGTAAGTGAGCAGTTCTTC.